The clone carrying this TCR beta chain was detected ten times or more. These data originate in a study of Graves' ophthalmopathy and Graves' hyperthyroidism. From RNA, the CDR3 regions of TCR beta chains were amplified and sequenced. Amplification began with first-round RT-PCR using HTBI primers, then second-round multiplex PCR was performed. MiXCR was run by TCRdb on the multiplex PCR reads, yielding one entry per CDR3 protein. This table has 350,000 to 400,000 distinct CDR3 sequences, about 16% appearing once. Researchers turned away patients with other autoimmune diseases, uncontrolled infections, pregnancy or lactation. The germline V gene has CDR1 SGHTA and CDR2 FQGNSA. The CDR3 is 15 residues long. Trimming removed 4 bases from V and 3 bases from J; junction bases left unmatched: 9.

The sequence came from a woman aged 18-35 years with stable Graves' hyperthyroidism. Material: peripheral blood. V and J are TRBV7-2 and TRBJ2-7; the match to TRBD2 covers 7 bases. This CDR3 reads CASSSRGGGLYEQYF. CDR3 DNA: TGTGCCAGCAGCTCAAGGGGCGGGGGTCTCTACGAGCAGTACTTC.